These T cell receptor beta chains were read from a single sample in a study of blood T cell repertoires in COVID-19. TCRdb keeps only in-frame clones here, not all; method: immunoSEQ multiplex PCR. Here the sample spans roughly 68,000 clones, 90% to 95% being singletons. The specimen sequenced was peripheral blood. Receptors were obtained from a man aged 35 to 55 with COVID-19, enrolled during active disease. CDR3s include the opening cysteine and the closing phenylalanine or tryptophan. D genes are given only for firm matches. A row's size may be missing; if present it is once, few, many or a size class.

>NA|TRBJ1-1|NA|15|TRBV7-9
TGTGCCAGCAGCTTAGGTAACTCTATGAACACTGAAGCTTTCTTT
CASSLGNSMNTEAFF
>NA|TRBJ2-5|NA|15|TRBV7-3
TGTGCCAGCAGCTCCACCCCCCAGTTGTCGGAGACCCAGTACTTC
CASSSTPQLSETQYF
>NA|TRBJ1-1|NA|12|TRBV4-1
TGCGCCAGCAGCCAACTTAACACTGAAGCTTTCTTT
CASSQLNTEAFF
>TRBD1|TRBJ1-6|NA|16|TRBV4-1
TGCGCCAGCAGCCAAGGGGTAGGGACAGCTAATTCACCCCTCCACTTT
CASSQGVGTANSPLHF
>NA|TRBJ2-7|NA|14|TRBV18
TGTGCCAGCTCCATGGCGGGCGGGACCTACGAGCAGTACTTC
CASSMAGGTYEQYF
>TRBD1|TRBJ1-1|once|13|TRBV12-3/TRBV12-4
TGTGCCAGTACAGGGGCGGTTGATACTGAAGCTTTCTTT
CASTGAVDTEAFF
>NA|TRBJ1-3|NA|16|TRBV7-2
TGTGCCAGCAGCCCGGGGACTCGGTATACTGGAAACACCATATATTTT
CASSPGTRYTGNTIYF
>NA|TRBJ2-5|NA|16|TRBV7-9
TGTGCCAGCAGCCCAAGGAGGGGACCACAAGGGGAGACCCAGTACTTC
CASSPRRGPQGETQYF
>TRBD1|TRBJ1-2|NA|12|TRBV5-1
TGCGCCAGCAGACCAGACAGGGATGGCTACACCTTC
CASRPDRDGYTF
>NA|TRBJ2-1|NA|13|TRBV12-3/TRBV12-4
TGTGCCAGCAGTTTTCACGAGTACAATGAGCAGTTCTTC
CASSFHEYNEQFF
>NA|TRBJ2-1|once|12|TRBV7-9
TGTGCCAGCAGCCCAGGTAGATTAGAGCAGTTCTTC
CASSPGRLEQFF
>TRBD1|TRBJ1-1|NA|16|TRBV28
TGTGCCAGCAGTTCGCCCGCGACAGGGGGTAACACTGAAGCTTTCTTT
CASSSPATGGNTEAFF
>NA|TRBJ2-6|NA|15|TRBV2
TGTGCCAGCAGTCTTTACGGCTCTGGGGCCAACGTCCTGACTTTC
CASSLYGSGANVLTF
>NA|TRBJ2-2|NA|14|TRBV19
TGTGCCAGTAGTCTACAGGGAAACACCGGGGAGCTGTTTTTT
CASSLQGNTGELFF
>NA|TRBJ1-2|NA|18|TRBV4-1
TGCGCCAGCAGCCACGGAAGGGGTGCAGGGAGGGTTAACTATGGCTACACCTTC
CASSHGRGAGRVNYGYTF
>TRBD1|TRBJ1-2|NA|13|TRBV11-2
TGTGCCAGCAGCTGGGGACAGGGCTATGGCTACACCTTC
CASSWGQGYGYTF
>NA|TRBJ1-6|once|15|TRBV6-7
TGTGCCAGCAGTTACGGGGAGGCCCTTAATTCACCCCTCCACTTT
CASSYGEALNSPLHF
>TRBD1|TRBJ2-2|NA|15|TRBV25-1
TGTGCCAGCAGTGAAGCCAGGGGGCCAACCGGGGAGCTGTTTTTT
CASSEARGPTGELFF
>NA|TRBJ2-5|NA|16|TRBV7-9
TGTGCCGGCAGCTTACCGGGCAGGGTTGGACAAGAGACCCAGTACTTC
CAGSLPGRVGQETQYF
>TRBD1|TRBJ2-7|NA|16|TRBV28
TGTGCCAGCACCCTGACAGGGAAAAGAGAGGCCTACGAGCAGTACTTC
CASTLTGKREAYEQYF
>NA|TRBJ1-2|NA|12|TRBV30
TGTGCCTGGAGTCCCCTAGGGAGCGGCTACACCTTC
CAWSPLGSGYTF
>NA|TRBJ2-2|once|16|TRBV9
TGTGCCAGCAGCGCCGCAGGGTCCCGGGGGACCGGGGAGCTGTTTTTT
CASSAAGSRGTGELFF
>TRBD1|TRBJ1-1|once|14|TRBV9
TGTGCCAGCAGCGTAGATCTGACAGGGGGCATGGCTTTCTTT
CASSVDLTGGMAFF
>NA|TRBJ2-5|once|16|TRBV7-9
TGTGCCAGCAGCTTAGAGCTGGGTCCGGGTCGAGAGACCCAGTACTTC
CASSLELGPGRETQYF
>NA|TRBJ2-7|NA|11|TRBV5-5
TGTGCCAGCAGCACAGGCTACGAGCAGTACTTC
CASSTGYEQYF
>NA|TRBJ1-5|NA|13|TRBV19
TGTGCCAGTAGTGTTGGGCCGAATCAGCCCCAGCATTTT
CASSVGPNQPQHF
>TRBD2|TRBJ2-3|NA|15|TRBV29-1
TGCAGCGTTGAACTGAGCGGGGTGGCCACAGATACGCAGTATTTT
CSVELSGVATDTQYF
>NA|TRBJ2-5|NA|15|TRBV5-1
TGCGCCAGCAGCTTGAGGGGGTATCGCCAAGAGACCCAGTACTTC
CASSLRGYRQETQYF
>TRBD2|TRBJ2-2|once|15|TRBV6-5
TGTGCCAGCAGTCCTAAGCGGGGTGACACCGGGGAGCTGTTTTTT
CASSPKRGDTGELFF
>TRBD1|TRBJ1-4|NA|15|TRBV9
TGTGCCAGCAGCGCAACCGCCGGGACAGGCAAAAAACTGTTTTTT
CASSATAGTGKKLFF
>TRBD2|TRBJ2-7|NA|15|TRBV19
TGTGCCAGTAGCCTCACTAGCGGTGGTTTCTACGAGCAGTACTTC
CASSLTSGGFYEQYF
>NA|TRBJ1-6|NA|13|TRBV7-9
TGTGCCAGCAGCTACGGGGAGAATTCACCCCTCCACTTT
CASSYGENSPLHF
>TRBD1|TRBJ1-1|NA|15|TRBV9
TGTGCCAGCAGCGTAGTCGGGACAGGAGCCGGGGTGGCTTTCTTT
CASSVVGTGAGVAFF
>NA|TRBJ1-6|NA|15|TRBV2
TGTGCCAGCAGTTCGCGGGGGCAGGGTGGCTCACCCCTCCACTTT
CASSSRGQGGSPLHF
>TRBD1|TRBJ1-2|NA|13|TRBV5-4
TGTGCCAGCAGTCGGGACAGCCCGGGGGGCTACACCTTC
CASSRDSPGGYTF
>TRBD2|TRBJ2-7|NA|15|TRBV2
TGTGCCAGCAGGGCGGGACTACCTTTTTTACCCGAGCAGTACTTC
CASRAGLPFLPEQYF
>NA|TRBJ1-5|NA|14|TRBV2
TGTGCCAGCAGTGAACGGGGGAGAGAACAGCCCCAGCATTTT
CASSERGREQPQHF
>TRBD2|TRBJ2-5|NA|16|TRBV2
TGTGCCAGCAGTGGGACTAGCGGGGGGGCCAGGGAGACCCAGTACTTC
CASSGTSGGARETQYF
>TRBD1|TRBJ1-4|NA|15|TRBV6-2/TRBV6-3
TGTGCCAGCAGTACCCATGGACAGGGAGTGGAAAAACTGTTTTTT
CASSTHGQGVEKLFF
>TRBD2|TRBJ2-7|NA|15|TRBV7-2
TGTGCCAGCAGCTTAGCCTGGGGAGGGGAATACGAGCAGTACTTC
CASSLAWGGEYEQYF
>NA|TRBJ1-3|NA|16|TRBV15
TGTGCCACCAGCAGCGGGGGGGGGTTTAGTGGAAACACCATATATTTT
CATSSGGGFSGNTIYF